One sample yielded the 32 T cell receptor beta chains listed below, sequenced in a study of control samples from healthy donors and cancer patients. The protocol was immunoSEQ multiplex PCR, while the TCRdb copy is restricted to in-frame clones and leaves out a portion. The table records around 170,000 clones, around 88% of them present only once. Sample: blood. The receptors derive from a young woman in good health.

The rearrangement uses TRBV5-4 and TRBJ2-1; the D is unclear. From germline, CDR1 is SGHNT and CDR2 YYREEE (reference sequence). This CDR3 has 15 amino acids. Deletions cut 2 bases from V and 0 bases from J, with 9 bases between. In DNA, the CDR3 is TGTGCCAGCAGCTTTAGACATAGCTCCTACAATGAGCAGTTCTTC. This codes for CASSFRHSSYNEQFF.

This chain uses TRBV4-2 with TRBJ1-2, with 9 bases lining up with TRBD1. The CDR3 has 14 amino acids. Germline lookup yields CDR1 LGHNA and CDR2 YNFKEQ. V trimming: 1 base; J trimming: 7 bases; junction bases outside the gene matches: 4. CDR3 sequence reads: CASSQAGQGSGYTF. CDR3 nucleotides: TGTGCCAGCAGCCAAGCGGGACAGGGTTCTGGCTACACCTTC.

Concerning this clone: One end of the junction does not line up with germline, which may come from a read error. The DNA for the CDR3 is TGTGCTAGCAGCCCGGGACAGACCAACACCGGGGAGCTGTTTTTT. It yields the protein CASSPGQTNTGELFF. The chain is built from TRBV7-7 and TRBJ2-2, with 7 positions matching TRBD1. The CDR3 is made up of 15 amino acids. Germline V gives CDR1 SSHAT, CDR2 FNYEAQ (reference sequence).

The chain couples TRBV29-1 to TRBJ1-2; D possibly corresponds to TRBD1 (5 bases). V shed 3 bases and J shed 4 bases, with 15 bases lying between them. The CDR3 is 14 amino acids. CDR1 and CDR2 from the germline V gene are SQVTM and ANQGSEA. The CDR3 nucleotides read TGCAGCGTTGATTATCGGGCAGGGCTCTATGGCTACACCTTC. Protein product: CSVDYRAGLYGYTF.

This rearrangement joins TRBV5-8 to TRBJ2-7; D not certain. The CDR3 sequence is 17 residues long. Germline V lookup: CDR1 SGHTS, CDR2 YDEGEE. V lost 0 bases to trimming and J lost 2 bases, with 18 bases between them. The CDR3 DNA reads as TGTGCCAGCAGCTTGGCCATAGGGTCCGCTTTCCCCTACGAGCAGTACTTC. Amino acids: CASSLAIGSAFPYEQYF.

The rearrangement links TRBV19 to TRBJ1-1, with D possibly being TRBD1 (5 bases). The CDR3 sequence is 12 residues long. Germline values: CDR1 LNHDA, CDR2 SQIVND (reference sequence). V lost 6 bases and J 7 bases, leaving 12 bases between the germline ends. CDR3 sequence: CASSPRDSEAFF. The DNA of the CDR3 is TGTGCCAGTAGCCCCAGGGATAGTGAAGCTTTCTTT.

The count of this clone is one. The chain uses TRBV5-4 and TRBJ2-7; D is undetermined. V was clipped by 3 bases and J by 7 bases, with 14 bases between them. The CDR3 is 13 amino acids. The germline V gene has CDR1 SGHNT and CDR2 YYREEE (reference sequence). CDR3 loop: CASSSSTLGEQYF. The CDR3 coding sequence is TGTGCCAGCAGCTCTTCGACCTTGGGAGAGCAGTACTTC.

This clone was recorded only once. The chain employs TRBV5-1 and TRBJ1-2; TRBD1 matches at 10 bases. The CDR3 consists of 19 residues. Germline V gene data show CDR1 as SGHRS and CDR2 as YFSETQ. V shed 0 bases and J 2 bases; nucleotides not matched to a gene: 13. The CDR3 sequence is CASSLVSRQGAWENYGYTF. CDR3 DNA: TGCGCCAGCAGCTTGGTTTCGCGACAGGGGGCTTGGGAAAACTATGGCTACACCTTC.

The count of this clone is one. V and J are TRBV7-6 and TRBJ2-1; 10 bases map to TRBD1. The CDR3 spans 16 residues. Losses at the gene ends were 2 bases for V and 4 bases for J; bases not matched to a gene: 5. In germline, CDR1 is SGHVS, CDR2 FNYEAQ. In DNA form, the CDR3 reads TGTGCCAGCAGCTTAAACGGACAGGGGGGGTACAATGAGCAGTTCTTC. It translates to CASSLNGQGGYNEQFF. The complete variable domain, with remaining parts taken from reference TRBV7-6 and TRBJ2-1, reads GAGVSQSPRYKVTKRGQDVALRCDPISGHVSLYWYRQALGQGPEFLTYFNYEAQQDKSGLPNDRFSAERPEGSISTLTIQRTEQRDSAMYRCASSLNGQGGYNEQFFGPGTRLTVL.

The V and J genes are TRBV27 and TRBJ2-1; D remains unclear. CDR1 and CDR2 (germline): MNHEY, SMNVEV (reference sequence). The CDR3 has 14 amino acids. V lost 0 bases to trimming and J lost 8 bases, with 11 bases between them. CDR3 protein: CASSLSPPFYEQFF. In DNA, the CDR3 is TGTGCCAGCAGTTTATCCCCCCCCTTTTATGAGCAGTTCTTC.

This sequence joins TRBV20-1 and TRBJ2-7; 15 bases map to TRBD2. The CDR3 extends over 18 amino acids. J gave up 2 bases and V 3 bases, and 11 bases lay outside the gene matches. Germline CDR1 is DFQATT and CDR2 is SNEGSKA (reference sequence). This CDR3 is CSASAPWTSGRAPYEQYF. The CDR3 DNA reads TGCAGTGCTAGTGCTCCCTGGACTAGCGGGAGGGCCCCCTACGAGCAGTACTTC.

The table lists this clone with a count of one. This chain joins TRBV2 and TRBJ1-6, with D tentatively TRBD1 (5 bases). CDR3 length: 13 residues. CDR1 SNHLY and CDR2 FYNNEI come from the germline V gene. Trimming left V 4 bases short and J 10 bases short, with 11 bases between. The CDR3 sequence is CASSGQGRSPLHF. The CDR3 DNA is TGTGCCAGCAGTGGGCAGGGACGATCACCCCTCCACTTT.

This clone was recorded once. This rearrangement joins TRBV19 to TRBJ2-7; tentatively, D is TRBD2 (6 bases). The CDR3 is made up of 13 amino acids. Germline V gene data show CDR1 as LNHDA and CDR2 as SQIVND (reference sequence). V lost 8 bases and J 3 bases, leaving 14 bases between the germline ends. The CDR3 DNA reads as TGTGCCAGTGGATACGGGGGAGACTACGAGCAGTACTTC. Translated: CASGYGGDYEQYF.

The chain links TRBV7-8 to TRBJ2-5; D gene ambiguous. CDR1 is SGHVS, CDR2 FQNEAQ, per germline. V was clipped by 0 bases and J by 4 bases, with 9 bases between them. CDR3 length: 14 amino acids. The CDR3 reads CASSLAHWGETQYF. The CDR3 DNA follows: TGTGCCAGCAGCTTAGCGCACTGGGGAGAGACCCAGTACTTC.

Here the CDR3 reads CASSDLDREVEAFF. The CDR3 nucleotides are TGTGCCAGCAGCGATCTGGACAGGGAGGTTGAAGCTTTCTTT. V usage is TRBV7-2 and J usage is TRBJ1-1, with 8 bases aligning to TRBD1. J was trimmed by 7 bases and V by 5 bases; bases with no gene match: 9. Germline assignment: CDR1 SGHTA and CDR2 FQGNSA. The CDR3 extends over 14 amino acids.

V and J are TRBV6-5 and TRBJ1-6; 7 nucleotides line up with TRBD1. Germline V gives CDR1 MNHEY, CDR2 SVGAGI. V trimming: 7 bases; J trimming: 9 bases; junction bases outside the gene matches: 12. The CDR3 contains 15 residues. CDR3 sequence reads: CASNNRDSIFSPLHF. Here the CDR3 DNA reads TGTGCCAGCAATAACCGGGACAGCATTTTTTCACCCCTCCACTTT.

The gene calls are TRBV6-2 or TRBV6-3 and TRBJ2-3; the match to TRBD2 covers 9 bases. The V gene end was trimmed by 0 bases and the J gene end by 1 base; junction bases not matched to a gene: 8. The CDR3 extends over 18 amino acids. CDR1 MNHEY and CDR2 SVGEGT come from the germline V gene. CDR3 in amino acids: CASSYSSGGSRGTDTQYF. The CDR3 coding sequence is TGTGCCAGCAGTTACTCAAGCGGGGGGTCTCGGGGCACAGATACGCAGTATTTT.

The J gene is TRBJ2-3, the V gene TRBV18, with TRBD2 identical over 7 bases. The CDR3 spans 16 residues. CDR1 is KGHSH, CDR2 LQKENI, per germline. V shed 1 base, J shed 0 bases, and the junction held 4 bases outside the gene matches. The CDR3 loop reads CASSPRASGSTDTQYF. CDR3 nucleotide sequence: TGTGCCAGCTCACCACGGGCTAGCGGAAGCACAGATACGCAGTATTTT. Full variable domain (outside the CDR3, taken from reference TRBV18 and TRBJ2-3): NAGVMQNPRHLVRRRGQEARLRCSPMKGHSHVYWYRQLPEEGLKFMVYLQKENIIDESGMPKERFSAEFPKEGPSILRIQQVVRGDSAAYFCASSPRASGSTDTQYFGPGTRLTVL.

This chain connects TRBV28 to TRBJ2-1; D is perhaps TRBD1 (6 bases). The ends were cut back, 1 base at V and 15 bases at J, with 13 bases in the middle. Germline CDR1 MDHEN, CDR2 SYDVKM. The CDR3 contains 12 residues. The CDR3 loop is CASSLSRDKPFF. The CDR3 DNA is TGTGCCAGCAGTTTATCAAGGGACAAGCCGTTCTTC.

V is TRBV7-2 and J is TRBJ1-5; a possible D gene is TRBD1 (5 bases). The CDR3 has 13 amino acids. Germline CDR1 is SGHTA and CDR2 is FQGNSA. Trimming stripped 1 base from V and 7 bases from J, with 8 bases between. The CDR3 is CASSLGWDQPQHF. The CDR3 nucleotides read TGTGCCAGCAGCTTAGGTTGGGACCAGCCCCAGCATTTT.

The chain uses TRBV24-1 and TRBJ1-1; 7 bases are a match to TRBD1. The CDR3 has 15 residues. Germline CDR1 KGHDR, CDR2 SFDVKD. Trimming took 3 bases from V and 5 from J; bases not matched to a gene: 8. The CDR3 here is CATSDPRDRSTEAFF. Written as DNA, the CDR3 is TGTGCCACCAGTGATCCCCGGGACAGAAGTACTGAAGCTTTCTTT.

The chain has TRBV18 and TRBJ1-2; D not certain. The germline V gene has CDR1 KGHSH and CDR2 LQKENI. The CDR3 length is 15 residues. Trimming stripped 1 base from V and 6 bases from J, with 15 bases between. The chain's CDR3 is CASSPQETPPHGYTF. CDR3 nucleotide sequence: TGTGCCAGCTCACCACAGGAGACACCTCCGCATGGCTACACCTTC. The full variable domain, completed using reference TRBV18 and TRBJ1-2, is NAGVMQNPRHLVRRRGQEARLRCSPMKGHSHVYWYRQLPEEGLKFMVYLQKENIIDESGMPKERFSAEFPKEGPSILRIQQVVRGDSAAYFCASSPQETPPHGYTFGSGTRLTVV.

The rearrangement uses TRBV2 and TRBJ1-2, with D possibly being TRBD1 (6 bases). CDR3 length equals 14 residues. The ends were cut back, 5 bases at V and 7 bases at J, with 17 bases in the middle. The V gene's germline CDR1 is SNHLY and CDR2 FYNNEI. The DNA of the CDR3 is TGTGCCAGCAGTCCGTACACAGGGAGTCCTGGCTACACCTTC. Residues: CASSPYTGSPGYTF.

The chain carries TRBV5-1 and TRBJ2-3; 10 bases line up with TRBD2. J lost 4 bases, V lost 0 bases, and 5 bases had no gene match. The CDR3 has 16 residues. From germline, CDR1 is SGHRS and CDR2 YFSETQ. The CDR3 region is CASSLALAGAADTQYF. For the CDR3, the DNA is TGCGCCAGCAGCTTGGCTCTAGCGGGAGCCGCAGATACGCAGTATTTT.

CDR3 loop: CATRGSSTDTQYF. In DNA, the CDR3 is TGTGCAACGAGGGGATCTAGCACAGATACGCAGTATTTT. The chain carries TRBV19 and TRBJ2-3, with D perhaps matching TRBD1 or TRBD2 (5 bases each). The CDR3 length is 13 residues. From germline, CDR1 is LNHDA and CDR2 SQIVND (reference sequence).

The rearrangement links TRBV5-4 to TRBJ2-3; the D gene could be TRBD1 or TRBD2 (5 bases each). Trimming removed 4 bases from V and 2 bases from J, with 20 bases in between. CDR3 length: 17 residues. Germline CDR1 SGHNT, CDR2 YYREEE (reference sequence). For the CDR3, the DNA is TGTGCCAGCAGCCCGACCGGGACGAGAGGGTTCACAGATACGCAGTATTTT. It yields the protein CASSPTGTRGFTDTQYF.

The V gene is TRBV29-1, the J gene TRBJ1-2; the D gene is possibly TRBD1 (5 bases). The V gene's germline CDR1 is SQVTM and CDR2 ANQGSEA. CDR3 size: 14 residues. V lost 4 bases and J 0 bases, leaving 12 bases between the germline ends. The CDR3, as DNA: TGCAGCGTTGGGGAACAGGCCGCTAACTATGGCTACACCTTC. Protein sequence: CSVGEQAANYGYTF.

As regards this clone: A read error is possible here, since a much larger clone lies one base away. In the same sample, other DNA sequences code for this CDR3. V gene TRBV13 combines with J gene TRBJ1-5; D is unclear. The CDR3 has 14 residues. Trimming left V 0 bases short and J 7 bases short, with 10 bases between. Germline CDR1 is PRHDT and CDR2 is FYEKMQ (reference sequence). CDR3 DNA sequence: TGTGCCAGCAGCTTAGGCCTCGGGCGGCAGCCCCAGCATTTT. Translated, it gives CASSLGLGRQPQHF.

This chain joins TRBV15 and TRBJ2-1, with 9 bases fitting TRBD1. Germline assignment: CDR1 LNHNV and CDR2 YYDKDF (reference sequence). This CDR3 has 15 residues. With V trimmed by 5 bases and J by 9 bases, 11 bases remained unmatched. The CDR3: CATSGRQGGSGEQFF. CDR3 coding DNA: TGTGCCACCAGCGGACGACAGGGGGGGTCAGGTGAGCAGTTCTTC.

The genes are TRBV24-1 and TRBJ2-3, with a tentative D call TRBD2 (6 bases). CDR3 length: 14 amino acids. Trimming pared 2 bases from V and 4 bases from J, leaving 9 bases between. The germline V gene has CDR1 KGHDR and CDR2 SFDVKD. CDR3 DNA: TGTGCCACCAGTGATTCGACTAGTGCAGATACGCAGTATTTT. This sequence encodes CATSDSTSADTQYF.

The V call is TRBV19, the J call TRBJ2-2; D may be TRBD2 (7 bases). V lost 3 bases and J 8 bases, leaving 13 bases between the germline ends. Germline assignment: CDR1 LNHDA and CDR2 SQIVND (reference sequence). The CDR3 covers 14 residues. The CDR3 reads CASSIAGAKGELFF. The CDR3 DNA sequence: TGTGCCAGTAGTATTGCGGGGGCCAAGGGGGAGCTGTTTTTT.

This clone turned up a few times. The chain uses TRBV19 and TRBJ2-1; 11 bases map to TRBD2. CDR1 and CDR2 (germline): LNHDA, SQIVND (reference sequence). The J segment lost 9 bases and the V segment lost 4 bases, leaving 8 bases of the junction unmatched. The CDR3 spans 15 residues. The CDR3 loop is CASSRSLAGVGEQFF. CDR3 nucleotide sequence: TGTGCCAGTAGTAGGTCACTAGCGGGAGTGGGTGAGCAGTTCTTC. Full variable domain (missing parts from reference TRBV19 and TRBJ2-1): DGGITQSPKYLFRKEGQNVTLSCEQNLNHDAMYWYRQDPGQGLRLIYYSQIVNDFQKGDIAEGYSVSREKKESFPLTVTSAQKNPTAFYLCASSRSLAGVGEQFFGPGTRLTVL.